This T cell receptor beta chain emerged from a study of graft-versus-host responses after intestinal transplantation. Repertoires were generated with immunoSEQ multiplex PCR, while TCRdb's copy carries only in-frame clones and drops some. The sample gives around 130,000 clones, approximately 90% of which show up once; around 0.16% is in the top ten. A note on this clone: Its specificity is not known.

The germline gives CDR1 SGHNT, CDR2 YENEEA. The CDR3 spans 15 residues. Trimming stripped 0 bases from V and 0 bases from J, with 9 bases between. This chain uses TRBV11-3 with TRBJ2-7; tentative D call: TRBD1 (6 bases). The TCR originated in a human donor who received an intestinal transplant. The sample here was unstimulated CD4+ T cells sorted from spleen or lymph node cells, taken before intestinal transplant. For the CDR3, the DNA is TGTGCCAGCAGCTTAGAAGGGGGACACTCCTACGAGCAGTACTTC. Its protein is CASSLEGGHSYEQYF.